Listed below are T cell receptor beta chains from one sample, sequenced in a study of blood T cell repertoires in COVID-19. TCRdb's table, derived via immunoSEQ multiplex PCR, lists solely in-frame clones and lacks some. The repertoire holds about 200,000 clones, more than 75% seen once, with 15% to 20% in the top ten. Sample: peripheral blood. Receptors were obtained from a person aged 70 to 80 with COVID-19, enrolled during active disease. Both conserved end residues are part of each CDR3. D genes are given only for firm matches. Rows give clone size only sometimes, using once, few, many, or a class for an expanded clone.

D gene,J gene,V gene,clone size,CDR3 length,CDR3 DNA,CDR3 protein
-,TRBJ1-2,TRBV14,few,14,TGTGCCAGCAGCCAATATGGACACACCTATGGCTACACCTTC,CASSQYGHTYGYTF
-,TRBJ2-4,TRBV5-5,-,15,TGTGCCAGCAGCTTCGGCAGGGTACCCAAAAACATTCAGTACTTC,CASSFGRVPKNIQYF
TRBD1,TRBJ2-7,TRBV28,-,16,TGTGCCAGCAGTTCGGACCAGGGGGCGCTGGTTTACGAGCAGTACTTC,CASSSDQGALVYEQYF
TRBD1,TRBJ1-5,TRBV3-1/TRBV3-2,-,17,TGTGCCAGCAGCCAAGCAAGGAGGGGGACAGCTAATCAGCCCCAGCATTTT,CASSQARRGTANQPQHF
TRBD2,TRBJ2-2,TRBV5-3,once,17,TGTGCCAGAAGCTCCGCTTGGACTAGCTCGAACACCGGGGAGCTGTTTTTT,CARSSAWTSSNTGELFF
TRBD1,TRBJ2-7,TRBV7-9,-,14,TGTGCCAGCAGCTTCGGGACAGGCGACAGGGGGCAGTACTTC,CASSFGTGDRGQYF
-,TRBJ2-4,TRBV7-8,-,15,TGTGCCAGCAGCCCTATTACCGCAGCCAAAAACATTCAGTACTTC,CASSPITAAKNIQYF
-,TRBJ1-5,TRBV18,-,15,TGTGCCAGCTCGCTTACAGGGTCCGACAATCAGCCCCAGCATTTT,CASSLTGSDNQPQHF
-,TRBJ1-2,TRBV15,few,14,TGTGCCACCAGCCCCTATGAGGGAGACTATGGCTACACCTTC,CATSPYEGDYGYTF
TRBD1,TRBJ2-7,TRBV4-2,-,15,TGTGCCAGCAGCCAAGAGGGACAGGGGTTTGACGAGCAGTATTTC,CASSQEGQGFDEQYF
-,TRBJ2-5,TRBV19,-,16,TGTGCCAGTAGGAAATTATTAGTAAGTGGCCAAGAGACCCAGTACTTC,CASRKLLVSGQETQYF
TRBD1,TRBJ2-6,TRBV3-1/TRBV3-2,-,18,TGTGCCAGCAGCCTCGCCGGGACAGGCTACTCTGGGGCCAACGTCCTGACTTTC,CASSLAGTGYSGANVLTF